This T cell receptor (beta chain) is drawn from a study of blood T cells in healthy people across ages. Using a J-beta primer mix together with a sample-barcoded 5' primer, a second PCR was run for about 7 to 12 cycles. A single record per CDR3 protein comes from TCRdb applying MiXCR to the 5' RACE reads. Of roughly 1,300,000 distinct CDR3 sequences in the sample, around 55% were seen once. The sample comprised blood. This clonotype was obtained from a young man in good health.

CDR3 sequence: CASSSKAVGNYGYTF. The CDR3 DNA reads as TGTGCCAGCAGTTCGAAGGCTGTGGGGAACTATGGCTACACCTTC. The chain couples TRBV27 to TRBJ1-2; D gene unclear. CDR3 length: 15 amino acids. Germline V lookup: CDR1 MNHEY, CDR2 SMNVEV (reference sequence). Trimming stripped 4 bases from V and 2 bases from J, with 14 bases between.